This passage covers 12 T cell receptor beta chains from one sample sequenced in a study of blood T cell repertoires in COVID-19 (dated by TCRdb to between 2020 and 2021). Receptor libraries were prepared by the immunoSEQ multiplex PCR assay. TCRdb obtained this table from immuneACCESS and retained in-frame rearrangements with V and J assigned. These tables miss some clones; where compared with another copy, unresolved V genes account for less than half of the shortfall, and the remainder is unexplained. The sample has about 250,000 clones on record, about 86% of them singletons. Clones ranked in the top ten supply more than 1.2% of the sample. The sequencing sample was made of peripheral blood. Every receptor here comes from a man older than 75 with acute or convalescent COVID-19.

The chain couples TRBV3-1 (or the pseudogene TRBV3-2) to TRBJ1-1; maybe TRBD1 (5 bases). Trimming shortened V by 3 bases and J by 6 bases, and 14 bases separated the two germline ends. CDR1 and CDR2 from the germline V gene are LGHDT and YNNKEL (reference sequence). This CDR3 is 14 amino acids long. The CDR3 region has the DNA TGTGCCAGCAGCCAGAGCGGGGGAGGAGCTGAAGCTTTCTTT. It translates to CASSQSGGGAEAFF.

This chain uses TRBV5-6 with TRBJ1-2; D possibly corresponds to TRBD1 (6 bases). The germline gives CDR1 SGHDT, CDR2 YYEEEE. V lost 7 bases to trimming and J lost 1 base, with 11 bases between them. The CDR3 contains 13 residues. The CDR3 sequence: CASGQRINYGYTF. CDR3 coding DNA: TGTGCCAGCGGACAGAGGATTAACTATGGCTACACCTTC.

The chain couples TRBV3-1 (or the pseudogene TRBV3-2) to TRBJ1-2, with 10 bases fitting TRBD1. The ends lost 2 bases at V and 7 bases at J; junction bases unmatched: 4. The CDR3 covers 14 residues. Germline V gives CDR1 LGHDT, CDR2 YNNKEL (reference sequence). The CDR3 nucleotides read TGTGCCAGCAGCCAAAGGGACAGGGGTGGTGGCTACACCTTC. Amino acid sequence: CASSQRDRGGGYTF.

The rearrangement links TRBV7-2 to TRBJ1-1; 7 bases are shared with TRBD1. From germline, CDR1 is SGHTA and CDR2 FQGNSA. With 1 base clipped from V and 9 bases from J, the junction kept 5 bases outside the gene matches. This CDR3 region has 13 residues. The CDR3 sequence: CASSLGMGQQAFF. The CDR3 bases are TGTGCCAGCAGCTTAGGAATGGGACAGCAAGCTTTCTTT.

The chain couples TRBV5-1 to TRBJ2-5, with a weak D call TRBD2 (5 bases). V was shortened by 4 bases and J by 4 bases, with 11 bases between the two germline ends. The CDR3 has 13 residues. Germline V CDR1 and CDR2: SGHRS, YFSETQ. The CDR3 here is CASSAQGGETQYF. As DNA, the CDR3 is TGCGCCAGCAGCGCTCAAGGAGGAGAGACCCAGTACTTC.

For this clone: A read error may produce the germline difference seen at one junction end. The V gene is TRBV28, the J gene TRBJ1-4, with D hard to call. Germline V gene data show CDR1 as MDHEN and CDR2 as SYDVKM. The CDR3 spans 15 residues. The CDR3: CASNLRGATNEKLFF. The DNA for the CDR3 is TGTGCCAGCAATTTACGGGGTGCAACTAATGAAAAACTGTTTTTT.

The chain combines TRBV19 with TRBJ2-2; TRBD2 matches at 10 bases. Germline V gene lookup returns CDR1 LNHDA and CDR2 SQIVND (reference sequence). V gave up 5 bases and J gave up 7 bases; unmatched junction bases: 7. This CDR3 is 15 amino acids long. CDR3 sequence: CASSFLAGAVGELFF. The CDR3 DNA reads TGTGCCAGTAGTTTTCTAGCGGGAGCGGTCGGGGAGCTGTTTTTT.

CDR3 coding DNA: TGTGCCAGCAGTGCGGGCATAAGGGATGAAGCTTTCTTT. It is translated as CASSAGIRDEAFF. This chain links TRBV3-1 (or the pseudogene TRBV3-2) with TRBJ1-1; D is undetermined. The CDR3 runs to 13 residues. V lost 6 bases, J lost 7 bases, and 15 bases lay in between. Germline lookup yields CDR1 LGHDT and CDR2 YNNKEL (reference sequence).

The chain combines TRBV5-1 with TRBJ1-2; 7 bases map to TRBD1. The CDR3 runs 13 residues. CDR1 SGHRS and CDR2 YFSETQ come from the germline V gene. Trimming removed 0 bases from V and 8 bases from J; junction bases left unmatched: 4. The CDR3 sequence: CASSLGTGEGYTF. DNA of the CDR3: TGCGCCAGCAGCTTGGGCACAGGGGAGGGCTACACCTTC.

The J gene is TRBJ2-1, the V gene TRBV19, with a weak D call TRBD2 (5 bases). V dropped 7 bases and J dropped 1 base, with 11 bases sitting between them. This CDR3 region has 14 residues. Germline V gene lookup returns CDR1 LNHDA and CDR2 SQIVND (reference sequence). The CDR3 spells CASTDGMSYNEQFF. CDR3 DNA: TGTGCCAGTACAGACGGGATGTCCTACAATGAGCAGTTCTTC.

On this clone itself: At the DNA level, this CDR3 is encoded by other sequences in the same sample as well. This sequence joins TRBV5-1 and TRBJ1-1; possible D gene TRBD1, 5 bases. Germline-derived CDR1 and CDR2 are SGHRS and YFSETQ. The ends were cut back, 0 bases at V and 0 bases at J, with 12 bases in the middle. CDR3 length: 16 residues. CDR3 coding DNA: TGCGCCAGCAGCTTGGGTCGACAGCCTATGAACACTGAAGCTTTCTTT. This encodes CASSLGRQPMNTEAFF.

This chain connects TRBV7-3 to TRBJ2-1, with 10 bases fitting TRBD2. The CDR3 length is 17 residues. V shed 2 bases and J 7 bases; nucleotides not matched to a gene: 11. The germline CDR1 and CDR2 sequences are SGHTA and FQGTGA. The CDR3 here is CASSLGPPLAGVNEQFF. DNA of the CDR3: TGTGCCAGCAGCTTAGGGCCGCCCCTAGCGGGAGTGAATGAGCAGTTCTTC.